These 6 T cell receptor beta chains originate from one sample sequenced in a study of tumor-infiltrating lymphocytes in oesophageal squamous cell carcinoma. MiXCR was run by TCRdb on the PCR reads, yielding one entry per CDR3 protein. The sample shows roughly 14,000 distinct CDR3 sequences, roughly half of them seen only once. Sequencing used blood. These receptor sequences come from a male donor with esophageal squamous cell carcinoma.

The chain is built from TRBV11-2 and TRBJ2-4; D may be TRBD2 (7 bases). The DNA end is more similar to TRBJ2-7, so the J call may be wrong. This CDR3 is 14 amino acids long. Per germline, CDR1 SGHAT and CDR2 FQNNGV. Written as DNA, the CDR3 is TGTGCCAGCAGCCTGGCGGGGGCGCGATACGAGCAGTACTTC. Its protein is CASSLAGARYEQYF.

By share, this clonotype counts as medium-sized. The V gene is TRBV12-3 or TRBV12-4, the J gene TRBJ1-5, with no clear D. V gave up 6 bases and J gave up 2 bases, with 11 bases separating them. CDR3 length: 14 residues. CDR3 DNA sequence: TGTGCCAGCAGGCAGAATTTGGGCAATCAGCCCCAGCATTTT. As protein: CASRQNLGNQPQHF.

This clonotype showed up many times. This chain connects TRBV11-2 to TRBJ2-1; 10 nucleotides match TRBD2. The CDR3 sequence is 14 residues long. In germline, CDR1 is SGHAT, CDR2 FQNNGV. Losses at the gene ends were 2 bases for V and 8 bases for J; bases not matched to a gene: 3. The CDR3 DNA reads as TGTGCCAGCAGCTTAAGCGGGAGGGCCGATGAGCAGTTCTTC. It translates to CASSLSGRADEQFF. Supplemented by reference TRBV11-2 and TRBJ2-1, the full variable domain reads EAGVAQSPRYKIIEKRQSVAFWCNPISGHATLYWYQQILGQGPKLLIQFQNNGVVDDSQLPKDRFSAERLKGVDSTLKIQPAKLEDSAVYLCASSLSGRADEQFFGPGTRLTVL.

This clonotype was seen repeatedly, ten times or more. This sequence joins TRBV6-1 and TRBJ2-1; D tentatively reads TRBD1 or TRBD2 (6 bases each). Deletions cut 11 bases from V and 10 bases from J, with 21 bases between. The germline V gene has CDR1 MNHNS and CDR2 SASEGT. The CDR3 contains 13 residues. This chain's CDR3 is CAGGLTGSHEQFF. The DNA for the CDR3 is TGTGCCGGGGGGCTCACAGGGTCTCACGAGCAGTTCTTC.

By sample share, this clonotype is large. V gene TRBV7-2 combines with J gene TRBJ2-2; D might be TRBD2 (6 bases). Between the trimmed V and J ends, which lost 2 bases and 3 bases, there was a span of 13 bases. Germline CDR1 is SGHTA and CDR2 is FQGNSA. The CDR3 has 16 amino acids. Here the CDR3 reads CASSLFPTRYTGELFF. DNA for the CDR3: TGTGCCAGCAGCTTATTCCCGACTAGATACACCGGGGAGCTGTTTTTT.

The chain links TRBV7-3 to TRBJ2-5; no reliable D call. The J call is uncertain, as TRBJ2-1 better fits the DNA end. The CDR3 has 14 residues. Germline assignment: CDR1 SGHTA and CDR2 FQGTGA. DNA for the CDR3: TGTGCCAGCAGCTTGGACGGACGCTACAATGAGCAGTTCTTC. It is translated as CASSLDGRYNEQFF.